The next 2 T cell receptor beta chains were all read from a single sample in a study of blood T cell repertoires in COVID-19. The assay was immunoSEQ multiplex PCR, and TCRdb's table has in-frame clones only and misses some. The table shows around 330,000 clones, with roughly 90% occurring only once. The sequenced sample consisted of PBMCs or T cells enriched from blood (not recorded which). These receptors all come from a middle-aged woman who had recovered from COVID-19.

V gene TRBV25-1 combines with J gene TRBJ2-1; 7 nucleotides line up with TRBD1. The length of the CDR3 is 16 residues. V lost 0 bases to trimming and J lost 5 bases; unmatched junction nucleotides: 7. Germline V CDR1 and CDR2: MGHDK, SYGVNS. CDR3 nucleotide sequence: TGTGCCAGCAGTGAATATTTGAACAGGGGAAACAATGAGCAGTTCTTC. Translating gives CASSEYLNRGNNEQFF.

V and J are TRBV7-9 and TRBJ1-1; D is undetermined. V was pared by 2 bases and J by 0 bases, with 10 bases between. This CDR3 has 15 amino acids. Germline values: CDR1 SEHNR, CDR2 FQNEAQ (reference sequence). The CDR3: CASSLSGRMNTEAFF. CDR3 coding DNA: TGTGCCAGCAGCTTAAGTGGCAGGATGAACACTGAAGCTTTCTTT.